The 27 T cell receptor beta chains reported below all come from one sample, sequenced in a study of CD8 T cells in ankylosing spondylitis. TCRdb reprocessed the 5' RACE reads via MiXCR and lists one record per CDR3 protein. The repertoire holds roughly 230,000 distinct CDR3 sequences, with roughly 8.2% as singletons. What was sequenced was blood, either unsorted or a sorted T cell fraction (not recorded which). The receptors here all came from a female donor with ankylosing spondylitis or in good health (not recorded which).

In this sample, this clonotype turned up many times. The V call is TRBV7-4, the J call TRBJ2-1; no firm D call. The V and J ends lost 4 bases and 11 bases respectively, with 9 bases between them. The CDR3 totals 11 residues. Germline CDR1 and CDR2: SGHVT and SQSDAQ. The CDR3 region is CASSSPFKQFF. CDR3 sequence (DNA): TGTGCCAGCAGCTCTCCCTTTAAGCAGTTCTTC.

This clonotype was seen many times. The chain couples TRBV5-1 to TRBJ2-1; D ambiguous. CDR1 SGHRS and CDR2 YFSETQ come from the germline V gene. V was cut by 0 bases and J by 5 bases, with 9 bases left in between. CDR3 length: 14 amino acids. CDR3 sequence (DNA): TGCGCCAGCAGCTTGGCACCGGATAACAATGAGCAGTTCTTC. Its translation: CASSLAPDNNEQFF.

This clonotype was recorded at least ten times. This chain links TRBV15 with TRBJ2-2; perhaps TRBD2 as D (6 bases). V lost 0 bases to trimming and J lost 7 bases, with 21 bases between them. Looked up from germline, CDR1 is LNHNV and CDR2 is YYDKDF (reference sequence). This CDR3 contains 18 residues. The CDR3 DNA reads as TGTGCCACCAGCAGAGATTTAGGAGGGACTCGCCCCGTCGGGGAGCTGTTTTTT. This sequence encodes CATSRDLGGTRPVGELFF.

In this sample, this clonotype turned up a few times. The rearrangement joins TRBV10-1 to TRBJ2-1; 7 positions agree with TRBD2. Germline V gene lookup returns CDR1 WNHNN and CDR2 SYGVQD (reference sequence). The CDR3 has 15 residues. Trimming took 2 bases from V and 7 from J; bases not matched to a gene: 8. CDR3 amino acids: CASSEGGGPQNEQFF. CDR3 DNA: TGCGCCAGCAGTGAGGGCGGGGGTCCCCAGAATGAGCAGTTCTTC.

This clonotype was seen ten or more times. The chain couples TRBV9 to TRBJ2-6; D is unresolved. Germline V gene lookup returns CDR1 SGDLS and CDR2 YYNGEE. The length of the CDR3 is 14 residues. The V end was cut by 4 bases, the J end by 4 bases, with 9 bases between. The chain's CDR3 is CASSYSTGANVLTF. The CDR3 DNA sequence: TGTGCCAGCAGCTATTCTACGGGGGCCAACGTCCTGACTTTC. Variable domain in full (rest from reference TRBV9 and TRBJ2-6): DSGVTQTPKHLITATGQRVTLRCSPRSGDLSVYWYQQSLDQGLQFLIQYYNGEERAKGNILERFSAQQFPDLHSELNLSSLELGDSALYFCASSYSTGANVLTFGAGSRLTVL.

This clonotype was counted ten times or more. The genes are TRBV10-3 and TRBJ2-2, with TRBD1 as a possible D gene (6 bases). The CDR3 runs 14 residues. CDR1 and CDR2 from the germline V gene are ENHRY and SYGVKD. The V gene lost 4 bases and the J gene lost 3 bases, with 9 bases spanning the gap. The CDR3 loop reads CAISVAGDTGELFF. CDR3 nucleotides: TGTGCCATCAGTGTGGCAGGGGACACCGGGGAGCTGTTTTTT.

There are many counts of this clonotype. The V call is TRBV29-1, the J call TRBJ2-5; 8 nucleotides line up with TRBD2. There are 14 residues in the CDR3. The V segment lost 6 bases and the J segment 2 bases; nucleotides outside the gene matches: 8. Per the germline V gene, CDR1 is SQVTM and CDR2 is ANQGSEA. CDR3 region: CSVSPLAAQETQYF. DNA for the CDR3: TGCAGCGTCTCACCACTAGCGGCTCAAGAGACCCAGTACTTC. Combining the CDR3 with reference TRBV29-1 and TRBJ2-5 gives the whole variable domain SAVISQKPSRDICQRGTSLTIQCQVDSQVTMMFWYRQQPGQSLTLIATANQGSEATYESGFVIDKFPISRPNLTFSTLTVSNMSPEDSSIYLCSVSPLAAQETQYFGPGTRLLVL.

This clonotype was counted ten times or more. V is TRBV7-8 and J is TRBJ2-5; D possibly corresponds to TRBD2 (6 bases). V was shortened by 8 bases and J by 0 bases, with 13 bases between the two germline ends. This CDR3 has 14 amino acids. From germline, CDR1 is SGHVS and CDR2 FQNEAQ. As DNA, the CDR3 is TGTGCCAGCCACTTTCTAGCGAACCAAGAGACCCAGTACTTC. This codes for CASHFLANQETQYF.

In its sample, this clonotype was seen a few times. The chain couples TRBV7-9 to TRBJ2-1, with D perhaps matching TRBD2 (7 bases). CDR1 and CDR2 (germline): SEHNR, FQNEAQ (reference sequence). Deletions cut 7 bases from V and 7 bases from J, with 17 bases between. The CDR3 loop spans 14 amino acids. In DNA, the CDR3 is TGTGCCAGCACCGGAGGGGGGGGAAAAAATGAGCAGTTCTTC. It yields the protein CASTGGGGKNEQFF. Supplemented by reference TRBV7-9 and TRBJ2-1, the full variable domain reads DTGVSQNPRHKITKRGQNVTFRCDPISEHNRLYWYRQTLGQGPEFLTYFQNEAQLEKSRLLSDRFSAERPKGSFSTLEIQRTEQGDSAMYLCASTGGGGKNEQFFGPGTRLTVL.

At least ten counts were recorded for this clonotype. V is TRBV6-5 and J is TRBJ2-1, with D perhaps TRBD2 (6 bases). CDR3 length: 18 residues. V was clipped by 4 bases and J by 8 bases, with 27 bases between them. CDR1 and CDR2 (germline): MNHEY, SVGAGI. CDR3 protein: CASSLGTGAGRIGYEQFF. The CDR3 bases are TGTGCCAGCAGTTTGGGGACCGGGGCGGGAAGGATAGGGTATGAGCAGTTCTTC.

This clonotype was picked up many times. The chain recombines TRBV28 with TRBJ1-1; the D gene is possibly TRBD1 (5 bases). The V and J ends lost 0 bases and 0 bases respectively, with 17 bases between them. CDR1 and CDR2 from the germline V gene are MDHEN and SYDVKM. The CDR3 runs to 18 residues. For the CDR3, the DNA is TGTGCCAGCAGTTTATGGACCCGGGGGATAGGGATGAACACTGAAGCTTTCTTT. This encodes CASSLWTRGIGMNTEAFF.

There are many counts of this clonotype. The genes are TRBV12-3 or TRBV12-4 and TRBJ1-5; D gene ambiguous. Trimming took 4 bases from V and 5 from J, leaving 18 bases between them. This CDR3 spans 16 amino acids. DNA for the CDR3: TGTGCCAGCAGTTCCTACCCACGGACGGTCCATCAGCCCCAGCATTTT. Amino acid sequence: CASSSYPRTVHQPQHF.

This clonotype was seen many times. CDR3 bases: TGCGCCAGCAGCTTCGGGGCGTCCACCGGGGAGCTGTTTTTT. This translates into CASSFGASTGELFF. The chain links TRBV5-1 to TRBJ2-2; D may be TRBD1 or TRBD2 (5 bases each). Trimming removed 2 bases from V and 4 bases from J, with 9 bases in between. The CDR3 covers 14 residues. From germline, CDR1 is SGHRS and CDR2 YFSETQ.

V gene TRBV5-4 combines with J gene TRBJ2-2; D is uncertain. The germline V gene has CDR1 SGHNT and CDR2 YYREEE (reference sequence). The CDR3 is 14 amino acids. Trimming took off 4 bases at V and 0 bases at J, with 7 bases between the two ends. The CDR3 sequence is CASSTRTNTGELFF. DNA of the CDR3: TGTGCCAGCAGCACCCGGACGAACACCGGGGAGCTGTTTTTT.

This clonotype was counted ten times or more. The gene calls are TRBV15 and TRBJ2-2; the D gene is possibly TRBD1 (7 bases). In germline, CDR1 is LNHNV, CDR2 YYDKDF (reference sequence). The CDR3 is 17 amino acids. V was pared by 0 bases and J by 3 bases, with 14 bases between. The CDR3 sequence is CATSRDPGGSDTGELFF. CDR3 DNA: TGTGCCACCAGCAGAGATCCAGGGGGGTCGGACACCGGGGAGCTGTTTTTT.

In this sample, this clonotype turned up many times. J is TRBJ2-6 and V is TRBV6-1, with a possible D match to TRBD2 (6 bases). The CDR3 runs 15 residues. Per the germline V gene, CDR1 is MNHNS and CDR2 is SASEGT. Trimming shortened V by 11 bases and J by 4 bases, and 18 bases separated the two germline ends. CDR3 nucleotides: TGTGCCTCAACCCTGGCGGGGTCCGGGGCCAACGTCCTGACTTTC. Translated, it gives CASTLAGSGANVLTF.

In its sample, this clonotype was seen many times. The CDR3 DNA follows: TGCAGCGTTGGAGCCGGGACAGGGCTCTTTGAGCAGTTCTTC. As protein: CSVGAGTGLFEQFF. The genes are TRBV29-1 and TRBJ2-1; 9 bases map to TRBD1. Germline assignment: CDR1 SQVTM and CDR2 ANQGSEA. The CDR3 spans 14 residues. V was pared by 4 bases and J by 9 bases, with 10 bases of the junction left unmatched.

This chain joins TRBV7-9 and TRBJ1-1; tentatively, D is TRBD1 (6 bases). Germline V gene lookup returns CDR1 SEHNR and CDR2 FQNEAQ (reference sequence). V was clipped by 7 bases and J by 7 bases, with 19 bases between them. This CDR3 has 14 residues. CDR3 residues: CASTSWTAGNEAFF. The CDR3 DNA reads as TGTGCCAGCACTTCCTGGACAGCCGGAAATGAAGCTTTCTTT.

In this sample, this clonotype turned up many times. CDR3 sequence: CASSPGMAHSSGNTIYF. CDR3 nucleotide sequence: TGTGCCAGCTCACCAGGAATGGCGCATTCCTCTGGAAACACCATATATTTT. The chain is built from TRBV18 and TRBJ1-3, with unresolved D. Between the trimmed V and J ends, which lost 2 bases and 0 bases, there was a span of 14 bases. CDR3 length: 17 amino acids. Germline V lookup: CDR1 KGHSH, CDR2 LQKENI.

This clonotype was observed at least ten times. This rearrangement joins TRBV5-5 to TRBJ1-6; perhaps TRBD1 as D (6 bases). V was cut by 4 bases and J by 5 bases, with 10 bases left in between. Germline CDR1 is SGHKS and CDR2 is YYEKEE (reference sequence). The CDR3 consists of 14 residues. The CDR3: CASSRDTHNSPLHF. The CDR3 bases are TGTGCCAGCAGCCGGGACACACATAATTCACCCCTCCACTTT.

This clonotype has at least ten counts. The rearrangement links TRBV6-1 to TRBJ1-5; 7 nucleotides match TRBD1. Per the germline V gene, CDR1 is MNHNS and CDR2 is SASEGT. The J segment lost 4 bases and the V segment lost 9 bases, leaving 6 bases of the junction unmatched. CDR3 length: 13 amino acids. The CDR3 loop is CASRTGRNQPQHF. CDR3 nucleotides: TGTGCCAGTAGGACAGGTCGAAATCAGCCCCAGCATTTT.

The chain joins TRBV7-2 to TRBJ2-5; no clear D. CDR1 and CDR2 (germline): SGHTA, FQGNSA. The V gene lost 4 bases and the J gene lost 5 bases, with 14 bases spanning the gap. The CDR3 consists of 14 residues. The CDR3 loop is CASSSSSAAETQYF. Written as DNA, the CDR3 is TGTGCCAGCAGCTCGAGTTCAGCAGCCGAGACCCAGTACTTC. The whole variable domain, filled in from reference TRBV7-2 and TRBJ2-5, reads GAGVSQSPSNKVTEKGKDVELRCDPISGHTALYWYRQSLGQGLEFLIYFQGNSAPDKSGLPSDRFSAERTGGSVSTLTIQRTQQEDSAVYLCASSSSSAAETQYFGPGTRLLVL.

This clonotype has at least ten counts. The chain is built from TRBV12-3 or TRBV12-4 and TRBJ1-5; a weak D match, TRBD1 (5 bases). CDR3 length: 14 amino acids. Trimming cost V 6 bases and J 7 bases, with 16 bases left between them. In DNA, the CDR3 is TGTGCCAGCAGACTGGGGGGAGGGAGCCAGCCCCAGCATTTT. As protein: CASRLGGGSQPQHF.

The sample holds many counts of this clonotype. DNA of the CDR3: TGCGCCAGCAGCTTGGGGGACCTTAACTATGGCTACACCTTC. It specifies CASSLGDLNYGYTF. The rearrangement joins TRBV5-1 to TRBJ1-2, with a tentative D call TRBD1 (5 bases). Germline V gene data show CDR1 as SGHRS and CDR2 as YFSETQ. The V and J ends lost 0 bases and 1 base respectively, with 7 bases between them. This CDR3 spans 14 amino acids.

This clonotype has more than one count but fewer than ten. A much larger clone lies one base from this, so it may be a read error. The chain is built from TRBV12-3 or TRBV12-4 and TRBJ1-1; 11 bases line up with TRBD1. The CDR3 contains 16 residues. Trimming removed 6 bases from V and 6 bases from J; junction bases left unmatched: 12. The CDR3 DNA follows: TGTGCCAGCAGCCCGGGACAGGGGGTAGGACGAGCTGAAGCTTTCTTT. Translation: CASSPGQGVGRAEAFF.

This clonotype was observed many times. CDR3 sequence: CAWTPQRGFYGYTF. DNA for the CDR3: TGTGCCTGGACCCCCCAAAGGGGTTTCTATGGCTACACCTTC. This chain joins TRBV30 and TRBJ1-2; D is possibly TRBD1 (5 bases). V lost 4 bases and J lost 4, with 16 bases in between. The CDR3 extends over 14 amino acids. The germline CDR1 and CDR2 sequences are GTSNPN and SVGIG (reference sequence).

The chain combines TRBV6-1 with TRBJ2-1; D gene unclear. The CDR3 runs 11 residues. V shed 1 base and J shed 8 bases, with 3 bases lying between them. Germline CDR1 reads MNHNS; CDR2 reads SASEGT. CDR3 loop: CASSEVYEQFF. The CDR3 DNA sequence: TGTGCCAGCAGTGAAGTCTATGAGCAGTTCTTC.